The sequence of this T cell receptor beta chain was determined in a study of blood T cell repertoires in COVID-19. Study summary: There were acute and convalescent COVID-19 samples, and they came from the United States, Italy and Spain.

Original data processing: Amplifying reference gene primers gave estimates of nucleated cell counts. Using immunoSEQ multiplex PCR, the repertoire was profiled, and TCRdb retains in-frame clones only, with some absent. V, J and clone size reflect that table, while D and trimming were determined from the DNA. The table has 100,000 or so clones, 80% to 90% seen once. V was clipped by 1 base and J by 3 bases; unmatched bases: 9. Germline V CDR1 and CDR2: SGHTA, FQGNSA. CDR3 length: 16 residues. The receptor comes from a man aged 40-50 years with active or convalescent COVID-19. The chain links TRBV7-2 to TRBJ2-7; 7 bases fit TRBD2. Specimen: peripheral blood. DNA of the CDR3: TGTGCCAGCAGCTTAGTCCCCAGCCCGGGAGGCTACGAGCAGTACTTC. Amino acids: CASSLVPSPGGYEQYF.